This TCR beta chain was obtained from a study of shared clonotypes between healthy human individuals. CDR3 length equals 14 residues. V lost 2 bases to trimming and J lost 5 bases; unmatched junction nucleotides: 3. Per germline, CDR1 ENHRY and CDR2 SYGVKD. Some clones are missing from TCRdb's copy, which holds only in-frame ones; the method was immunoSEQ multiplex PCR. The sample records over 850,000 clones, around three quarters being singletons. Naive CD45RA+ and memory CD45RA-negative subsets were split from CD4+ cells. This chain links TRBV10-3 with TRBJ2-3; 8 bases line up with TRBD1. Sequenced: memory CD4+ T cells from PBMCs. The subset denotes: CD45RA-negative fraction. The TCR sequence derives from a man between 18 and 35 years old in good health. Some clones in this sample may be carry-over from other donors' samples. CDR3 nucleotides: TGTGCCATCAGTGAGACCACAGGGGGAGATACGCAGTATTTT. Translated, it gives CAISETTGGDTQYF.